This is a list of T cell receptor beta chains from one sample in a study of beta chain features in type 1 diabetes. TCRdb keeps only in-frame clones here, not all; method: immunoSEQ multiplex PCR. The sample contains 200,000 to 250,000 clones, approximately 10% of which appear only once. The sample was central memory CD4+ T cells from blood. These receptors all come from a man aged 18 to 30 in good health. The CDR3 runs from the conserved cysteine through the conserved F or W. D genes are given only for firm matches. Size is omitted from some rows. Given values are once, few, many or a class for expanded clones.

abundance | d_gene | j_gene | v_gene | CDR3nt | CDR3aa
once | NA | TRBJ2-3 | TRBV2 | TGTGCCAGCAATCAGGGCGATACGCAGTATTTT | CASNQGDTQYF
many | TRBD2 | TRBJ2-3 | TRBV5-1 | TGCGCCAGCAGCTTGACAGCGGGAGTCTTTCAGGATACGCAGTATTTT | CASSLTAGVFQDTQYF
few | NA | TRBJ1-1 | TRBV30 | TGTGCCTGGAGAATAGGGAGAATGAACACTGAAGCTTTCTTT | CAWRIGRMNTEAFF
NA | NA | TRBJ2-7 | TRBV30 | TGTGCCTGGGGACGACAGGATTACGAGCAGTACTTC | CAWGRQDYEQYF
few | NA | TRBJ2-5 | TRBV11-2 | TGTGCCAGCAGCCCCCAGCACCAAGAGACCCAGTACTTC | CASSPQHQETQYF
few | NA | TRBJ2-5 | TRBV18 | TGTGCCAGCTCAGAAGGAATTAGCGGCACACAAGAGACCCAGTACTTC | CASSEGISGTQETQYF
few | NA | TRBJ1-4 | TRBV7-2 | TGTGCCAGCAGCCAAAATTCGGTTGCAACTAATGAAAAACTGTTTTTT | CASSQNSVATNEKLFF
NA | NA | TRBJ2-1 | TRBV11-2 | TGTGCCAGCAGCTCAATACTCTCCCGGCTCAACAATGAGCAGTTCTTC | CASSSILSRLNNEQFF
NA | TRBD2 | TRBJ2-1 | TRBV27 | TGTGCCAGCACTCCCATCGGTAGCGGGAGGCACAATGAGCAGTTCTTC | CASTPIGSGRHNEQFF
few | NA | TRBJ2-2 | TRBV11-2 | TGTGCCAGCAGCTTAGTAAAGGGACGAGCCGGGGAGCTGTTTTTT | CASSLVKGRAGELFF
many | TRBD2 | TRBJ2-7 | TRBV29-1 | TGCAGCGCGGGACTAGCTGGCGAGCAGTACTTC | CSAGLAGEQYF
few | NA | TRBJ2-3 | TRBV5-1 | TGCGCCAGCAGCTTGGGTTCGGGAGCTGGAGATACGCAGTATTTT | CASSLGSGAGDTQYF
few | NA | TRBJ2-5 | TRBV9 | TGTGCCAGCAGCGTAGGAAACCAAGAGACCCAGTACTTC | CASSVGNQETQYF
few | NA | TRBJ1-1 | TRBV30 | TGTGCCTGGGCGACGGGGGCGGGTTTGAGAACTGAAGCTTTCTTT | CAWATGAGLRTEAFF
many | TRBD2 | TRBJ2-1 | TRBV9 | TGTGCCAGCAGCGTAGGCGGACTAGGATCCTACAATGAGCAGTTCTTC | CASSVGGLGSYNEQFF
few | NA | TRBJ1-2 | TRBV6-1 | TGTGCCATCCGATCGACGGTAGCTAACTATGGCTACACCTTC | CAIRSTVANYGYTF
NA | TRBD1 | TRBJ1-6 | TRBV7-2 | TGTGCCAGCAGCGCTCACAGGGGGAAAAATTCACCCCTCCACTTT | CASSAHRGKNSPLHF
few | NA | TRBJ2-6 | TRBV28 | TGTGCCAGCAGTTTACTGGGTGGGGCCAACGTCCTGACTTTC | CASSLLGGANVLTF
NA | NA | TRBJ1-1 | TRBV6-5 | TGTGCCAGCAACCTTGAGCGGGACACTGAAGCTTTCTTT | CASNLERDTEAFF
few | NA | TRBJ2-1 | TRBV18 | TGTGCCAGCTCAAGCAACAATGAGCAGTTCTTC | CASSSNNEQFF
few | NA | TRBJ1-2 | TRBV27 | TGTGCCAGCAGTTTATCATACAGGGACGGCTACACCTTC | CASSLSYRDGYTF
NA | NA | TRBJ2-2 | TRBV9 | TGTGCCAGCATGGACAATTCGAACACCGGGGAGCTGTTTTTT | CASMDNSNTGELFF
NA | NA | TRBJ2-7 | TRBV6-6 | TGTGCCAGCAGGAAAGCGAGCCCAGGCTACGAGCAGTACTTC | CASRKASPGYEQYF
NA | NA | TRBJ2-1 | TRBV5-4 | TGTGCCAGCAGCCCGACGGCAGGGGTGGATGAGCAGTTCTTC | CASSPTAGVDEQFF
many | NA | TRBJ2-7 | TRBV21-1 | TGTGCCAGCAGCAAAGTCGGCCGCGACGAGCAGTACTTC | CASSKVGRDEQYF
few | TRBD2 | TRBJ2-7 | TRBV9 | TGTGCCAGCAGCTCGTATAGCGGGCATTCCTACGAGCAGTACTTC | CASSSYSGHSYEQYF
few | NA | TRBJ1-3 | TRBV18 | TGTGCCAGCTCACCGGCGATCCCCTCTGGAAACACCATATATTTT | CASSPAIPSGNTIYF
NA | TRBD2 | TRBJ2-1 | TRBV5-4 | TGTGCCAGCGAAGGGGGACTAGCGGGATGGGGTCGGAATGAGCAGTTCTTC | CASEGGLAGWGRNEQFF
few | NA | TRBJ2-5 | TRBV28 | TGTGCCAGCAGTTTAGCGGGACACTACAAAGAGACCCAGTACTTC | CASSLAGHYKETQYF
few | NA | TRBJ2-1 | TRBV11-2 | TGTGCCAGCAGCTTAGCTGAATATGGCTTCGCGGAGCAGTTCTTC | CASSLAEYGFAEQFF
few | NA | TRBJ1-1 | TRBV29-1 | TGCAGCGTCCGAGAAGGCAGCATGAACACTGAAGCTTTCTTT | CSVREGSMNTEAFF
NA | TRBD2 | TRBJ2-7 | TRBV11-3 | TGTGCCAGCAGCTTAGACCCAATAGCGGGGACCTACGAGCAGTACTTC | CASSLDPIAGTYEQYF
NA | TRBD1 | TRBJ2-1 | TRBV13 | TGTGCCAGCAGCTTCCGGGACAGGGCTTCCAATGAGCAGTTCTTC | CASSFRDRASNEQFF
NA | NA | TRBJ1-5 | TRBV6-6 | TGTGCCAGCAGTTACTCAGGGGCGGATCAGCCCCAGCATTTT | CASSYSGADQPQHF
NA | NA | TRBJ1-1 | TRBV5-1 | TGCGCCAGCAGCTTGGATACGGTGGGCACTGAAGCTTTCTTT | CASSLDTVGTEAFF
few | NA | TRBJ2-5 | TRBV2 | TGTGCCAGCAGGGTGAGAATAGCTGAAGAGACCCAGTACTTC | CASRVRIAEETQYF
few | NA | TRBJ1-2 | TRBV5-4 | TGTGCCAGCAGCTTGGGGCTCCTTAACTATGGCTACACCTTC | CASSLGLLNYGYTF
few | NA | TRBJ1-5 | TRBV27 | TGTGCCAGCAAGGGGGTAGGACAGCCCCAGCATTTT | CASKGVGQPQHF
NA | TRBD2 | TRBJ2-2 | TRBV10-1 | TGCGCCAGCAGTGAATTGGGGACAGCGGGAGGGAACACCGGGGAGCTGTTTTTT | CASSELGTAGGNTGELFF
NA | TRBD2 | TRBJ2-7 | TRBV10-3 | TGTGCCATCAGTGACGGCGGGAGGGGTTACGAGCAGTACTTC | CAISDGGRGYEQYF
NA | TRBD1 | TRBJ2-6 | TRBV11-2 | TGTGCCAGCAGCCTTCCGGGGACAGGGACTAACGTCCTGACTTTC | CASSLPGTGTNVLTF
NA | NA | TRBJ2-5 | TRBV9 | TGTGCCAGCAGCATGCGGGATGAAGAGACCCAGTACTTC | CASSMRDEETQYF
NA | NA | TRBJ2-5 | TRBV27 | TGTGCCAGCGCCGCTTTGGGGACCCAGTACTTC | CASAALGTQYF
few | TRBD2 | TRBJ2-5 | TRBV7-2 | TGTGCCAGCAGCCGCGGGAGGGCCGGAGAGACCCAGTACTTC | CASSRGRAGETQYF